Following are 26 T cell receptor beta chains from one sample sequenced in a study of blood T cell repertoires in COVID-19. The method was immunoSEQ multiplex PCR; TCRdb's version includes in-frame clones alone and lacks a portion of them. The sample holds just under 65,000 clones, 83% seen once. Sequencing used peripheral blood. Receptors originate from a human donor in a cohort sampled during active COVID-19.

The CDR3 region is CASSRTTGQGGETQYF. In DNA form, the CDR3 reads TGTGCCAGCAGCCGAACCACGGGACAGGGTGGAGAGACCCAGTACTTC. The chain combines TRBV3-1 (or the pseudogene TRBV3-2) with TRBJ2-5; 9 bases align to TRBD1. Germline values: CDR1 LGHDT, CDR2 YNNKEL (reference sequence). This CDR3 region has 16 residues. Germline trimming cut 4 bases from V and 4 bases from J; bases unmatched to any gene: 10.

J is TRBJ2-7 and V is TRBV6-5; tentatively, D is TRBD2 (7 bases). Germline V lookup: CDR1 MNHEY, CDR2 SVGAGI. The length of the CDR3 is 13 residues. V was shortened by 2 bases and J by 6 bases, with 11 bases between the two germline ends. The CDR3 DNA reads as TGTGCCAGCAGTTACCCTGCGGGGGCCGAGCAGTACTTC. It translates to CASSYPAGAEQYF.

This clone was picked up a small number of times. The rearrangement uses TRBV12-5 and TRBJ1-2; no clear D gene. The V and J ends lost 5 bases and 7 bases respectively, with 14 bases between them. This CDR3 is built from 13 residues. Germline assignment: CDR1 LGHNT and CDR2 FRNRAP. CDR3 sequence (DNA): TGTGCTAGTGGTAACAACCTCGGGTCTGGCTACACCTTC. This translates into CASGNNLGSGYTF. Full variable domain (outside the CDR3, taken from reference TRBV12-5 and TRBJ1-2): DARVTQTPRHKVTEMGQEVTMRCQPILGHNTVFWYRQTMMQGLELLAYFRNRAPLDDSGMPKDRFSAEMPDATLATLKIQPSEPRDSAVYFCASGNNLGSGYTFGSGTRLTVV.

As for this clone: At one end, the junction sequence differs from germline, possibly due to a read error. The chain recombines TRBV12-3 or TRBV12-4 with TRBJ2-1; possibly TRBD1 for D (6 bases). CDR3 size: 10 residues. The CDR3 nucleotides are TGTGCCAGCAGTAGGGGGACGATGGTCTTC. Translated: CASSRGTMVF.

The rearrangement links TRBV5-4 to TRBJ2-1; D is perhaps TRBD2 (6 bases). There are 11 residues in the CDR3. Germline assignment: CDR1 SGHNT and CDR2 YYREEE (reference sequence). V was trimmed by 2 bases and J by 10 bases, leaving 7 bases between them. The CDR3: CASSFRGEQFF. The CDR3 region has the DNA TGTGCCAGCAGCTTCCGGGGGGAGCAGTTCTTC. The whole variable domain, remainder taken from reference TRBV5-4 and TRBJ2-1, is ETGVTQSPTHLIKTRGQQVTLRCSSQSGHNTVSWYQQALGQGPQFIFQYYREEENGRGNFPPRFSGLQFPNYSSELNVNALELDDSALYLCASSFRGEQFFGPGTRLTVL.

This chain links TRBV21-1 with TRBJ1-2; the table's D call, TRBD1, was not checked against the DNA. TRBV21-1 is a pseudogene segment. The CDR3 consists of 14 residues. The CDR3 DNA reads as TGTGCCAGCAGCACACCGGGACATCACTATGGCTACACCTTC. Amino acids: CASSTPGHHYGYTF.

This CDR3 is CASSRSVTGSNSPLHF. CDR3 DNA sequence: TGTGCCAGCAGCCGATCTGTGACAGGTTCGAATTCACCCCTCCACTTT. The J gene is TRBJ1-6, the V gene TRBV11-2, with D perhaps TRBD1 (6 bases). This CDR3 has 16 residues. V was shortened by 5 bases and J by 7 bases, with 18 bases between the two germline ends. The germline gives CDR1 SGHAT, CDR2 FQNNGV.

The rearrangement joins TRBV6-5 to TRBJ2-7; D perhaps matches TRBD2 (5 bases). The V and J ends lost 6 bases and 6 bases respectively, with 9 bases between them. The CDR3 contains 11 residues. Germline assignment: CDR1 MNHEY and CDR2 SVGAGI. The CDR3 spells CASSGVTEQYF. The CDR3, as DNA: TGTGCCAGCAGCGGGGTGACCGAGCAGTACTTC.

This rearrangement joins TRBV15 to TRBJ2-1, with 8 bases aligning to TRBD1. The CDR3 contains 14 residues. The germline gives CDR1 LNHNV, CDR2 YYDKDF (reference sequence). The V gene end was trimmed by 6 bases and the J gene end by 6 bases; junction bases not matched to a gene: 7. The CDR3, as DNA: TGTGCCACCAGAACAGGGGGGCCTTCCAATGAGCAGTTCTTC. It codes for CATRTGGPSNEQFF.

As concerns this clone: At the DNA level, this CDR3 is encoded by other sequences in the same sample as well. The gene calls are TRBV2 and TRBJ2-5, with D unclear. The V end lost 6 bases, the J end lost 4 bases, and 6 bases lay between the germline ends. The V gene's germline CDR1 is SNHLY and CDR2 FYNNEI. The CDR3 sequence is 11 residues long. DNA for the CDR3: TGTGCCAGCAGCGAACGAGAGACCCAGTACTTC. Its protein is CASSERETQYF.

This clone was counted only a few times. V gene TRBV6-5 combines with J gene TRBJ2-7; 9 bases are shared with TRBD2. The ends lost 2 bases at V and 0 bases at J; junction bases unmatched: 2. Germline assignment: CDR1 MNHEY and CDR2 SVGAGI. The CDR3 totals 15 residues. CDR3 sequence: CASSYASGISYEQYF. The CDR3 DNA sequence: TGTGCCAGCAGTTACGCTAGCGGGATCTCCTACGAGCAGTACTTC.

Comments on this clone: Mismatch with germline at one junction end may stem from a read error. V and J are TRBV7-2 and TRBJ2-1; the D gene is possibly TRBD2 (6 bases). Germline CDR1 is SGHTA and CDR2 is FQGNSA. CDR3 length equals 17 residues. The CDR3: CASSVATAGISYNEQFF. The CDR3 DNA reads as TGTGCCAGCAGCGTAGCAACAGCGGGTATCTCCTACAATGAGCAGTTCTTC.

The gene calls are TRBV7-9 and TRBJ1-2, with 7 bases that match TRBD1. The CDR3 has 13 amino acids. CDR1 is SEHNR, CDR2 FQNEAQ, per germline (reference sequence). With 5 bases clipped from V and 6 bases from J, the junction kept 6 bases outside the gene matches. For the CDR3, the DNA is TGTGCCAGCAGCCCCCGACAGGGCCATGGCTACACCTTC. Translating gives CASSPRQGHGYTF.

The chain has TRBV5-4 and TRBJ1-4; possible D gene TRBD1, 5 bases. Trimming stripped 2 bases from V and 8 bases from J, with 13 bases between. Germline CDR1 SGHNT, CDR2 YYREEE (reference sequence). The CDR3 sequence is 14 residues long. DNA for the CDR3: TGTGCCAGCAGCTTCAAACTGGAGGGGGAAAAACTGTTTTTT. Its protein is CASSFKLEGEKLFF.

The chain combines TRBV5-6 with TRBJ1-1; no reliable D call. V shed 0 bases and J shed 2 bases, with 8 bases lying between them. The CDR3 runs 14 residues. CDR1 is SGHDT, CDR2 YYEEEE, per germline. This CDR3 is CASSLAGGNTEAFF. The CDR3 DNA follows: TGTGCCAGCAGCTTGGCCGGCGGCAACACTGAAGCTTTCTTT. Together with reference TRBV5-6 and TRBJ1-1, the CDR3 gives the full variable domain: DAGVTQSPTHLIKTRGQQVTLRCSPKSGHDTVSWYQQALGQGPQFIFQYYEEEERQRGNFPDRFSGHQFPNYSSELNVNALLLGDSALYLCASSLAGGNTEAFFGQGTRLTVV.

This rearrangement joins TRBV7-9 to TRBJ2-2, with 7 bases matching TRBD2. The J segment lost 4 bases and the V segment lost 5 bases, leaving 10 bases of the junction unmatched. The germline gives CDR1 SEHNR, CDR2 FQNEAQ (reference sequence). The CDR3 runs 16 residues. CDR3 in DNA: TGTGCCAGCAGCACATTTGGGGGGGGGAGCACCGGGGAGCTGTTTTTT. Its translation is CASSTFGGGSTGELFF.

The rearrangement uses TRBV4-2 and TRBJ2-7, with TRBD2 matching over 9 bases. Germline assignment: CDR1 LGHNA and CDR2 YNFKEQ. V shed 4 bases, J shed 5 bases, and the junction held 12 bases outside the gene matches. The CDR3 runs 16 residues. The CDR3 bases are TGTGCCAGCAGCCTATTCGCCATTAGCGGGAGCCACGAGCAGTACTTC. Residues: CASSLFAISGSHEQYF.

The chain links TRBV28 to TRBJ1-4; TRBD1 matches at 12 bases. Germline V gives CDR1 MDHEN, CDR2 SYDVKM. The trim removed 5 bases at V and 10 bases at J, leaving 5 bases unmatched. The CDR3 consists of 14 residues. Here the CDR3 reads CASSPGTGGGKLFF. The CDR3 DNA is TGTGCCAGCAGTCCCGGGACAGGGGGCGGAAAACTGTTTTTT.

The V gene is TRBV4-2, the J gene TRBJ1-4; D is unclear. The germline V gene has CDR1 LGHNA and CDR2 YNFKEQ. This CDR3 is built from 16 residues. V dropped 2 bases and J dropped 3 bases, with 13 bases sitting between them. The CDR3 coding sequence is TGTGCCAGCAGCCAACCATCGGGAGGCTCTAATGAAAAACTGTTTTTT. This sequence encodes CASSQPSGGSNEKLFF.

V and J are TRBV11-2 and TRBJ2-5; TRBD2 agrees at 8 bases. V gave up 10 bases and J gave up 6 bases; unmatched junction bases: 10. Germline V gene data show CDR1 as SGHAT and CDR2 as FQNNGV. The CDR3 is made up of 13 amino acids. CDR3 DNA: TGTGCCACCGAGGGTAGCGGGGAAAAGACCCAGTACTTC. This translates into CATEGSGEKTQYF.

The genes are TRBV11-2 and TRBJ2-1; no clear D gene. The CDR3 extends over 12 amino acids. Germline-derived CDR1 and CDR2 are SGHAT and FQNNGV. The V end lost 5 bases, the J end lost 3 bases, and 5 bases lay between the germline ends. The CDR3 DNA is TGTGCCAGCAGCCGAGACTACAATGAGCAGTTCTTC. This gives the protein CASSRDYNEQFF. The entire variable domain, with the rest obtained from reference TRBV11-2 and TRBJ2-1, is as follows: EAGVAQSPRYKIIEKRQSVAFWCNPISGHATLYWYQQILGQGPKLLIQFQNNGVVDDSQLPKDRFSAERLKGVDSTLKIQPAKLEDSAVYLCASSRDYNEQFFGPGTRLTVL.

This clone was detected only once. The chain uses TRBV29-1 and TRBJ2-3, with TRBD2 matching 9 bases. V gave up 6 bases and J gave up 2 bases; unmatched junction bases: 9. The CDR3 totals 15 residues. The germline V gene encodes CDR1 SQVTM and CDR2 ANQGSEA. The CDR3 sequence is CSVSRLAEYTDTQYF. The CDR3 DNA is TGCAGCGTCTCCCGACTAGCGGAATACACAGATACGCAGTATTTT.

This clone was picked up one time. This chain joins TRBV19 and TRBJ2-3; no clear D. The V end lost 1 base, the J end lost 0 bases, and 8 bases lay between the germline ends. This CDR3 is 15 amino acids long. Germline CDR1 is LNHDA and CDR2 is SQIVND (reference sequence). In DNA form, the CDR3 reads TGTGCCAGTAGTATAGTCCCGGGTAGCACAGATACGCAGTATTTT. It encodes CASSIVPGSTDTQYF.

The CDR3 nucleotides are TGTGCCAGCAGCCAAGGGGCCGCGAGCTCCTACGAGCAGTACTTC. Encoded protein: CASSQGAASSYEQYF. This chain links TRBV3-1 (or the pseudogene TRBV3-2) with TRBJ2-7; no clear D. The length of the CDR3 is 15 residues. In germline, CDR1 is LGHDT, CDR2 YNNKEL (reference sequence). Trimming removed 1 base at V and 0 bases at J, with 10 bases between.

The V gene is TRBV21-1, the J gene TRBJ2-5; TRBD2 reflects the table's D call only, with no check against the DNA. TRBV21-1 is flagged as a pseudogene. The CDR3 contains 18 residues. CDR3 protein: CASSPLCEIAGRKETQYF. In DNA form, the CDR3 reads TGTGCCAGCAGCCCTTTATGTGAGATAGCGGGGAGAAAAGAGACCCAGTACTTC.

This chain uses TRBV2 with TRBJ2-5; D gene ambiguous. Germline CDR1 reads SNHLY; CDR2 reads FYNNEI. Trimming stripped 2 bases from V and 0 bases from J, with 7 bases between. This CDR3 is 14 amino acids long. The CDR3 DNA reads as TGTGCCAGCAGTGAACCCGGGTACCAAGAGACCCAGTACTTC. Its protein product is CASSEPGYQETQYF.